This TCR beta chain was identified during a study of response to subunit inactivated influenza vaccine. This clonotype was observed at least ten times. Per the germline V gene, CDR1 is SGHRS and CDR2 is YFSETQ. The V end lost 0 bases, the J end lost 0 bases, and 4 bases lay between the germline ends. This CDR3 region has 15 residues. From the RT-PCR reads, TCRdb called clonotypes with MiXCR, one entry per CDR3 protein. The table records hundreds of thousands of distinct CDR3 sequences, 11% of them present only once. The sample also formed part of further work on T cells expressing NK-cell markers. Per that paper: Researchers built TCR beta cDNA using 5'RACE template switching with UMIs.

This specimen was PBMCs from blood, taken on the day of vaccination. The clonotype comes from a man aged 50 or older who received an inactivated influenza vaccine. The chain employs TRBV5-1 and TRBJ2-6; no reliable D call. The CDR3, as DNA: TGCGCCAGCAGCTTGGGACACTCTGGGGCCAACGTCCTGACTTTC. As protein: CASSLGHSGANVLTF. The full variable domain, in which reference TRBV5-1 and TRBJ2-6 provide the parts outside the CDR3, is KAGVTQTPRYLIKTRGQQVTLSCSPISGHRSVSWYQQTPGQGLQFLFEYFSETQRNKGNFPGRFSGRQFSNSRSEMNVSTLELGDSALYLCASSLGHSGANVLTFGAGSRLTVL.